This T cell receptor (beta chain) came from a study of blood T cell repertoires in COVID-19. Study in general: Acute and convalescent COVID-19 specimens originated in the United States, Italy and Spain.

The sample holds one count of this clone. TCRdb's copy holds only in-frame clones and misses some; the assay was immunoSEQ multiplex PCR. The sample has around 470,000 clones; roughly 87% are singletons. Which cohort a participant joined came from the clinical history participants gave. Cohort 3 donors counted as recovered after two negative PCRs, clearance, or resolved symptoms. Sequenced: PBMCs or T cells enriched from blood (not recorded which). The sequence derives from a man younger than 35 who had recovered from COVID-19.

The CDR3 DNA is TGTGCCAGCACCTACCGGGACTCTGGGGCCAACGTCCTGACTTTC. Encoded protein: CASTYRDSGANVLTF. This chain joins TRBV27 and TRBJ2-6, with D possibly TRBD2 on 5 matching bases. CDR1 is MNHEY and CDR2 is SMNVEV in the germline V gene (reference sequence). V lost 7 bases, J lost 0 bases, and 10 bases lay in between. The CDR3 has 15 residues.